Listed below are T cell receptor beta chains from one sample, sequenced in a study of identical twins. A single record per CDR3 protein comes from TCRdb applying MiXCR to the 5' RACE reads. Among 550,000 to 700,000 distinct CDR3 sequences, roughly 9.9% were seen once, and the ten largest hold 3%. These data also featured in a second study, about yellow fever vaccine responses in identical twins.

Sequencing input: PBMCs. Receptors originate from a woman younger than 35 in good health. Both conserved end residues are part of each CDR3. A D gene is named only where the DNA matches it firmly. Only some rows state a clone size, as once, few, many or a class for expanded clones.

j_call clone_size v_call d_call cdr3_nt cdr3_aa
TRBJ2-2 many TRBV12-5 TRBD2 TGTGCTAGTGGTTCCCTAGCGGGAGGCCTGAAGGGGACCGGGGAGCTGTTTTTT CASGSLAGGLKGTGELFF
TRBJ2-7 few TRBV25-1 NA TGTGCCAGCAGTGATCCCCACCGGGACCCCGCTGGGGAGCAGTACTTC CASSDPHRDPAGEQYF
TRBJ2-2 NA TRBV12-3/TRBV12-4 TRBD2 TGTGCCAGCAGTAGGGCGCGGGGGGCCTCGAACACCGGGGAGCTGTTTTTT CASSRARGASNTGELFF
TRBJ2-1 NA TRBV2 NA TGTGCCAGCAGTGAGTTGGGTGGATCCTACAATGAGCAGTTCTTC CASSELGGSYNEQFF
TRBJ2-7 few TRBV28 NA TGTGCCTCGTCCAAGGGGAAGGGTACCCGGGGGGCATACGAGCAGTACTTC CASSKGKGTRGAYEQYF
TRBJ2-1 once TRBV15 NA TGTGCCACCAGCAGATCCTCGGATAGCATCGTCGATGAGCAGTTCTTC CATSRSSDSIVDEQFF
TRBJ2-3 NA TRBV7-2 TRBD2 TGTGGGTCGAGTGCGCTCCTACTAGCGAGCACAGATACGCAGTATTTT CGSSALLLASTDTQYF
TRBJ2-2 few TRBV6-2/TRBV6-3 NA TGTGCCAGCAGTTGGGCGGTGGGACGGACCACCGGGGAGCTGTTTTTT CASSWAVGRTTGELFF
TRBJ2-7 many TRBV7-2 TRBD2 TGTGCCAGCAGCCCAGCGGGAGCGACCTACGAGCAGTACTTC CASSPAGATYEQYF
TRBJ2-7 NA TRBV29-1 TRBD2 TGCAGCGTTAGACTAGCGGGAGCTTACGAGCAGTACTTC CSVRLAGAYEQYF
TRBJ2-4 many TRBV5-6 NA TGTGCCAGCAGCCGGGACACCTTAGCCAAAAACATTCAGTACTTC CASSRDTLAKNIQYF
TRBJ2-1 few TRBV10-3 NA TGTGCCATCAGTCGAGACGGGTCGGGGGTTGGGGATGAGCAGTTCTTC CAISRDGSGVGDEQFF
TRBJ2-5 few TRBV30 TRBD2 TGTGCCTGGAGTAAGACTAGCGGGAGGGCCGGGACCCAGTACTTC CAWSKTSGRAGTQYF
TRBJ2-3 NA TRBV5-1 TRBD1 TGCGCCAGCAGCTTGGTGACCCGACGGGACAGGGTCAAAGATACGCAGTATTTT CASSLVTRRDRVKDTQYF
TRBJ2-7 NA TRBV9 NA TGTGCCAGCAGCGTGGTGGGGGGCTCCTACGAGCAGTACTTC CASSVVGGSYEQYF
TRBJ2-3 many TRBV25-1 TRBD2 TGTGCCAGCAGCCCACCGGGGGGGACTAGCGGCACAGATACGCAGTATTTT CASSPPGGTSGTDTQYF